Each of the 19 T cell receptor beta chains below was sequenced from the same sample in a study of blood T cell repertoires in COVID-19. The data were produced by immunoSEQ multiplex PCR, yet TCRdb's version contains in-frame clones alone and is incomplete. The sample lists roughly 140,000 clones, about 85% occurring once. The sample taken for sequencing was peripheral blood. All receptors come from a human donor in a cohort sampled during active COVID-19.

CDR3 DNA: TGTGCCAGCAGTGAAACAGGAAGCCCCCTCAGCCTAAGTGGCTACACCTTC. Amino acid sequence: CASSETGSPLSLSGYTF. The gene calls are TRBV2 and TRBJ1-2; D is possibly TRBD1 (5 bases). V was trimmed by 2 bases and J by 7 bases, leaving 23 bases between them. This CDR3 comprises 17 residues. Germline V gives CDR1 SNHLY, CDR2 FYNNEI.

The CDR3 spells CASSLDRRISPYEQYF. The CDR3 DNA reads TGCGCCAGCAGCTTGGACAGGCGTATTTCCCCCTACGAGCAGTACTTC. The V call is TRBV5-1, the J call TRBJ2-7; tentatively, D is TRBD1 (5 bases). CDR1 is SGHRS, CDR2 YFSETQ, per germline. The CDR3 is 16 residues long. V lost 0 bases and J lost 2, with 15 bases in between.

The gene calls are TRBV9 and TRBJ1-2; D is undetermined. The CDR3 is made up of 13 amino acids. The V end lost 0 bases, the J end lost 8 bases, and 11 bases lay between the germline ends. Germline values: CDR1 SGDLS, CDR2 YYNGEE. The CDR3 DNA reads as TGTGCCAGCAGCGTAGTAGAGGGCAGGGGCTACACCTTC. As protein: CASSVVEGRGYTF.

The chain has TRBV7-2 and TRBJ1-5; 7 nucleotides match TRBD1. CDR1 SGHTA and CDR2 FQGNSA come from the germline V gene. This CDR3 comprises 15 residues. V was clipped by 5 bases and J by 2 bases; unmatched bases: 6. CDR3 bases: TGTGCCAGCAGCCCGCAGGGGGGCGGCAATCAGCCCCAGCATTTT. It translates to CASSPQGGGNQPQHF.

The chain links TRBV10-3 to TRBJ1-3; no reliable D call. Germline loops: CDR1 ENHRY, CDR2 SYGVKD. The CDR3 runs to 16 residues. Trimming shortened V by 1 base and J by 0 bases, and 10 bases separated the two germline ends. This chain's CDR3 is CAISEWGGSSGNTIYF. The CDR3 region has the DNA TGTGCCATCAGTGAGTGGGGAGGGAGCTCTGGAAACACCATATATTTT.

The chain employs TRBV7-8 and TRBJ2-3; 8 nucleotides align to TRBD1. V was clipped by 5 bases and J by 2 bases; unmatched bases: 6. The CDR3 sequence is 15 residues long. CDR1 is SGHVS, CDR2 FQNEAQ, per germline. CDR3 nucleotide sequence: TGTGCCAGCAGCCTACGACAGGGGAACACAGATACGCAGTATTTT. Translated, it gives CASSLRQGNTDTQYF.

The V gene is TRBV7-2, the J gene TRBJ1-4; TRBD1 matches 12 bases. The CDR3 is made up of 18 amino acids. V shed 5 bases and J 7 bases; nucleotides not matched to a gene: 14. The germline V gene has CDR1 SGHTA and CDR2 FQGNSA. The CDR3 coding sequence is TGTGCCAGCAGCCCTACTGGGACAGGGGGCGGAGCGAGTGAAAAACTGTTTTTT. This encodes CASSPTGTGGGASEKLFF.

The V call is TRBV19, the J call TRBJ2-1; 10 bases align to TRBD2. The CDR3 is 17 residues long. Trimming removed 6 bases from V and 0 bases from J; junction bases left unmatched: 8. Germline values: CDR1 LNHDA, CDR2 SQIVND (reference sequence). Written as DNA, the CDR3 is TGTGCCAGTAGGCCGGGTGGACTAGCGGTCTCCTACAATGAGCAGTTCTTC. Residues: CASRPGGLAVSYNEQFF.

The gene calls are TRBV3-1 (or the pseudogene TRBV3-2) and TRBJ2-3; 12 bases are shared with TRBD2. Germline V gene sequence: CDR1 LGHDT, CDR2 YNNKEL (reference sequence). V lost 3 bases, J lost 1 base, and 5 bases stayed unmatched. The CDR3 has 17 residues. CDR3 region: CASSHRTSGGRTDTQYF. The CDR3 DNA reads TGTGCCAGCAGCCATCGCACTAGCGGGGGGCGCACAGATACGCAGTATTTT.

This chain uses TRBV9 with TRBJ2-3; possible D gene TRBD2, 7 bases. CDR1 SGDLS and CDR2 YYNGEE come from the germline V gene. This CDR3 has 15 residues. Trimming removed 0 bases from V and 5 bases from J, with 13 bases in between. The CDR3: CASSVAGGLVDTQYF. The CDR3 region has the DNA TGTGCCAGCAGCGTAGCGGGGGGCTTGGTAGATACGCAGTATTTT.

This chain links TRBV28 with TRBJ2-7; 10 bases are a match to TRBD1. This CDR3 has 14 amino acids. Germline-derived CDR1 and CDR2 are MDHEN and SYDVKM. V lost 5 bases, J lost 7 bases, and 8 bases stayed unmatched. DNA of the CDR3: TGTGCCAGCAGTCGGGACAGGGGACCTAAGGAGCAGTACTTC. Translation: CASSRDRGPKEQYF.

V and J are TRBV7-7 and TRBJ2-5; 9 nucleotides align to TRBD2. This CDR3 spans 15 amino acids. Germline V lookup: CDR1 SSHAT, CDR2 FNYEAQ (reference sequence). After removal of 6 bases from V and 2 bases from J, the junction contained 7 bases not matched to a gene. The CDR3 spells CASSPAGGRQETQYF. In DNA, the CDR3 is TGTGCCAGCAGTCCCGCGGGAGGGAGGCAAGAGACCCAGTACTTC. Full variable domain (outside the CDR3, taken from reference TRBV7-7 and TRBJ2-5): GAGVSQSPRYKVTKRGQDVTLRCDPISSHATLYWYQQALGQGPEFLTYFNYEAQPDKSGLPSDRFSAERPEGSISTLTIQRTEQRDSAMYRCASSPAGGRQETQYFGPGTRLLVL.

The chain employs TRBV6-5 and TRBJ1-2; D may be TRBD1 (5 bases). The germline V gene has CDR1 MNHEY and CDR2 SVGAGI. V was trimmed by 6 bases and J by 8 bases, leaving 19 bases between them. The CDR3 contains 14 residues. This CDR3 is CASSIGGLVRGYTF. In nucleotides, the CDR3 is TGTGCCAGCAGCATCGGGGGGTTAGTAAGGGGCTACACCTTC.

This chain links TRBV6-6 with TRBJ2-3; 13 bases line up with TRBD2. This CDR3 has 17 amino acids. The V gene end was trimmed by 5 bases and the J gene end by 0 bases; junction bases not matched to a gene: 5. The germline V gene has CDR1 MNHNY and CDR2 SVGAGI (reference sequence). CDR3 loop: CASSPGTSGVSTDTQYF. CDR3 bases: TGTGCCAGCAGTCCGGGGACTAGCGGGGTTAGCACAGATACGCAGTATTTT.

This clone came up once. This rearrangement joins TRBV14 to TRBJ2-4; a weak D match, TRBD2 (5 bases). Germline CDR1 is SGHDN and CDR2 is FVKESK. The V and J ends lost 3 bases and 5 bases respectively, with 11 bases between them. CDR3 size: 14 residues. CDR3 protein: CASSQILRENIQYF. The CDR3 nucleotides read TGTGCCAGCAGCCAGATCCTGAGGGAAAACATTCAGTACTTC.

This chain links TRBV19 with TRBJ1-5; a possible D gene is TRBD1 (6 bases). The V gene's germline CDR1 is LNHDA and CDR2 SQIVND (reference sequence). Trimming removed 7 bases at V and 6 bases at J, with 16 bases between. The CDR3 spans 14 residues. Written as DNA, the CDR3 is TGTGCCAGTATGGGGGGGGCGCTCGGTCAGCCCCAGCATTTT. Its translation: CASMGGALGQPQHF.

J is TRBJ1-5 and V is TRBV28; no clear D. Germline V gene lookup returns CDR1 MDHEN and CDR2 SYDVKM. V was cut by 1 base and J by 1 base, with 11 bases left in between. The CDR3 contains 16 residues. The CDR3 protein is CASSLLEGKSNQPQHF. The CDR3 DNA follows: TGTGCCAGCAGTTTATTGGAGGGAAAGAGCAATCAGCCCCAGCATTTT.

The chain combines TRBV29-1 with TRBJ1-4; D gene ambiguous. CDR3 length: 13 residues. The V end lost 4 bases, the J end lost 8 bases, and 14 bases lay between the germline ends. CDR1 SQVTM and CDR2 ANQGSEA come from the germline V gene. The CDR3 DNA follows: TGCAGCGTTGGGAGTGGCCGATTGGAAAAACTGTTTTTT. As protein: CSVGSGRLEKLFF.

The chain links TRBV9 to TRBJ1-5, with TRBD1 as a possible D gene (6 bases). The V end was cut by 3 bases, the J end by 6 bases, with 10 bases between. CDR1 SGDLS and CDR2 YYNGEE come from the germline V gene. The CDR3 loop spans 13 amino acids. The CDR3 coding sequence is TGTGCCAGCAGCGCCCTGACAGGTCAGCCCCAGCATTTT. It specifies CASSALTGQPQHF. The full variable domain, its missing parts supplied by reference TRBV9 and TRBJ1-5, is DSGVTQTPKHLITATGQRVTLRCSPRSGDLSVYWYQQSLDQGLQFLIQYYNGEERAKGNILERFSAQQFPDLHSELNLSSLELGDSALYFCASSALTGQPQHFGDGTRLSIL.